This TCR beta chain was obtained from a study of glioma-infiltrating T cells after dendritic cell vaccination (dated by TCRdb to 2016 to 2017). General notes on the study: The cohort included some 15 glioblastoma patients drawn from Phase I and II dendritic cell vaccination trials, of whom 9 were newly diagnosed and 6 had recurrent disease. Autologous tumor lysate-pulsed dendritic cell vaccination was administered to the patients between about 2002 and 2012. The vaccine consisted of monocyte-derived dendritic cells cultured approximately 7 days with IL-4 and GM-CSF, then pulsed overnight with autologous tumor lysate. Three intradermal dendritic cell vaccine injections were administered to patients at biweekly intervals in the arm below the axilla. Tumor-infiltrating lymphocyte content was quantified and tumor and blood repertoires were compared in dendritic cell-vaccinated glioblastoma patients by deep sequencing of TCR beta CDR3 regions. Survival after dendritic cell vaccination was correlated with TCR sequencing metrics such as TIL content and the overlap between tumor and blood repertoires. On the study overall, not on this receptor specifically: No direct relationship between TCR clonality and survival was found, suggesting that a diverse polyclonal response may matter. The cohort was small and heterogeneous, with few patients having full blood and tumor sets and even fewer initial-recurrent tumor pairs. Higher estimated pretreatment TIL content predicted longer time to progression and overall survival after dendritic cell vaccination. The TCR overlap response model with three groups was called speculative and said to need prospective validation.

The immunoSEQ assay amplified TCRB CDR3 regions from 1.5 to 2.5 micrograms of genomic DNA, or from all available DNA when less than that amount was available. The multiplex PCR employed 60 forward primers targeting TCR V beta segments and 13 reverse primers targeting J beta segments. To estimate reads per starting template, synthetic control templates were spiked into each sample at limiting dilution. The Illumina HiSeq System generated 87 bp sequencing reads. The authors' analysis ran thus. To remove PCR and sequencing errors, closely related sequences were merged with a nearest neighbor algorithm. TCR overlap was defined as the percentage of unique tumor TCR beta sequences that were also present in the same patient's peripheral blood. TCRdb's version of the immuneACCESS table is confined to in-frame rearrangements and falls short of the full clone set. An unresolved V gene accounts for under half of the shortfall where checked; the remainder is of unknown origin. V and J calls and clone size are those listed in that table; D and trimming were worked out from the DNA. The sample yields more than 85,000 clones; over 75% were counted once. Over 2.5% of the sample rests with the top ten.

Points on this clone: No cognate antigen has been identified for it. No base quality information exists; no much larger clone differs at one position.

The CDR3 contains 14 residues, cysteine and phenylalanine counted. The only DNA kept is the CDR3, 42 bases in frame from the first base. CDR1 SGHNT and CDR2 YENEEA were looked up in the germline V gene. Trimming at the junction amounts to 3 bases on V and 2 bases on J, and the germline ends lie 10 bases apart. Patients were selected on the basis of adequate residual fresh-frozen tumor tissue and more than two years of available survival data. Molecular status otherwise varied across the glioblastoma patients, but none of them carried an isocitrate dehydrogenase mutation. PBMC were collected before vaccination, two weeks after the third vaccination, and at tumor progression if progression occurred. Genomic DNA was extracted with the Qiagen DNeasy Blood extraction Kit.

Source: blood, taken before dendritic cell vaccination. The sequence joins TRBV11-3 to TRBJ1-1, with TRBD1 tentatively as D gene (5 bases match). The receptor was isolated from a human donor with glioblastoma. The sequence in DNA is TGTGCCAGCAGCTTTGGGGGGTCTAACACTGAAGCTTTCTTT. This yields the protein CASSFGGSNTEAFF.